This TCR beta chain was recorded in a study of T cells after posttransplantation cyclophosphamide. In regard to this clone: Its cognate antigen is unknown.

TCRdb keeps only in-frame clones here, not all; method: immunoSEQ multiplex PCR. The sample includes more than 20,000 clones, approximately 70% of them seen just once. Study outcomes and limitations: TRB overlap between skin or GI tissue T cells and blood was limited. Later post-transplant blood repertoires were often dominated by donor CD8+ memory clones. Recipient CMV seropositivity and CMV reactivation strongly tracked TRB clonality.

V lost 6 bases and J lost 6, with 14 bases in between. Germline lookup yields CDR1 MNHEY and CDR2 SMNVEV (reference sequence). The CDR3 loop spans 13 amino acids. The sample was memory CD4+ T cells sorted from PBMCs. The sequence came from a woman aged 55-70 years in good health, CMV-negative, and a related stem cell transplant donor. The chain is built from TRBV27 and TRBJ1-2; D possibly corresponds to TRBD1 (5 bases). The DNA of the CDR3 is TGTGCCAGCAGACGGGGGGAAGTCGATGGCTACACCTTC. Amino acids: CASRRGEVDGYTF.